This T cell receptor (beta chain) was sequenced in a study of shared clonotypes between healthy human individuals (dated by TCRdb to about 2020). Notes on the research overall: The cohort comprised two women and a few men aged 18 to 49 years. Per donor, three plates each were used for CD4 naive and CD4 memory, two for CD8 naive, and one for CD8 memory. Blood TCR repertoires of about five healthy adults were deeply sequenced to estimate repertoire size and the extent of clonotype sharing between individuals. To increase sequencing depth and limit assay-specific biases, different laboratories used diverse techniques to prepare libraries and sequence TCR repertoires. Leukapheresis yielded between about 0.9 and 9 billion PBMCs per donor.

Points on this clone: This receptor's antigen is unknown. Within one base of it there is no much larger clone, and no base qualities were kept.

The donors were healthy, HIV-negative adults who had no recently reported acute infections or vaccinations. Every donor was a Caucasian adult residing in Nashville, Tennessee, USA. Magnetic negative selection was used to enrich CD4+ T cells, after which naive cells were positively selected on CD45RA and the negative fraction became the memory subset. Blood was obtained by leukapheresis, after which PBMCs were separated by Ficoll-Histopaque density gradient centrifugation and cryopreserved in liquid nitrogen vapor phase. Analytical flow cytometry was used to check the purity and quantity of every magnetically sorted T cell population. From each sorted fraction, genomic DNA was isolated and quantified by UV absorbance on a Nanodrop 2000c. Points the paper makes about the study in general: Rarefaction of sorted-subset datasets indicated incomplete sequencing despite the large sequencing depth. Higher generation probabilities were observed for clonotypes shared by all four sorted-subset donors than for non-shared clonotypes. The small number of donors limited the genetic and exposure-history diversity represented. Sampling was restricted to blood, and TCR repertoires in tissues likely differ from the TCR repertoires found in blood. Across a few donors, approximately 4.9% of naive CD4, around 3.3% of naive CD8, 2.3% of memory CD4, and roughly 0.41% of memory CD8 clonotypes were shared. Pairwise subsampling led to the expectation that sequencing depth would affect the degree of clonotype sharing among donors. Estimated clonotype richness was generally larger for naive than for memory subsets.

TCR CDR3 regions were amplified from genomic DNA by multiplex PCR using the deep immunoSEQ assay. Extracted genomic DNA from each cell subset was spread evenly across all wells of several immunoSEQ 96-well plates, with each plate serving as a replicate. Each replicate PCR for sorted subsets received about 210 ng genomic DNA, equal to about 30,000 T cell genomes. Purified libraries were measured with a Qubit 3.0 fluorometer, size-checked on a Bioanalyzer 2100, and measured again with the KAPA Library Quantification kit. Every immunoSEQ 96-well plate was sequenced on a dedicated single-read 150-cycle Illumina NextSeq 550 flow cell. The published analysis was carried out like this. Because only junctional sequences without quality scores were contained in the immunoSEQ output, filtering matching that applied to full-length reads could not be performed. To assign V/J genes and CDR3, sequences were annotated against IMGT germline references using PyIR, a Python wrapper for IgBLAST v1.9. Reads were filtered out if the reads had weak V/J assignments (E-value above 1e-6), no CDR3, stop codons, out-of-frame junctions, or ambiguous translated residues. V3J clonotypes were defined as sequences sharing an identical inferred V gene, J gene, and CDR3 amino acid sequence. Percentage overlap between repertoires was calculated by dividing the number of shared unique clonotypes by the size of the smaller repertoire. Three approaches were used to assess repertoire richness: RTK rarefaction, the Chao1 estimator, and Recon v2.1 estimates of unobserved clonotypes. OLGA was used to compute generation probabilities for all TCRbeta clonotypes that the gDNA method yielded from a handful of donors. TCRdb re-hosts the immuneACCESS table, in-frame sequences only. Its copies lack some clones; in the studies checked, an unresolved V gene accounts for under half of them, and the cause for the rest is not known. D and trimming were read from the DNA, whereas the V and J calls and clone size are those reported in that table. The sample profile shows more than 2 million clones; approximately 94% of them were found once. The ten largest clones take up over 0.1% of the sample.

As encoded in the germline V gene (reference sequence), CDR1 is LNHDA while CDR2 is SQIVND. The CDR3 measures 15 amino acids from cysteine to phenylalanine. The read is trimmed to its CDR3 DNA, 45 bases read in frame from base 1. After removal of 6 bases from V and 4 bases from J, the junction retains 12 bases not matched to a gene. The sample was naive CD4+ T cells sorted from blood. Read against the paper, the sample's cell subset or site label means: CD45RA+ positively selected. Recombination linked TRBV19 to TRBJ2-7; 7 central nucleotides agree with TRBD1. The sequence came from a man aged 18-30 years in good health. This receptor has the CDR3 CASSRPGDSSYEQYF. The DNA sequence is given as TGTGCCAGTAGCAGACCCGGGGACAGCAGTTACGAGCAGTACTTC.